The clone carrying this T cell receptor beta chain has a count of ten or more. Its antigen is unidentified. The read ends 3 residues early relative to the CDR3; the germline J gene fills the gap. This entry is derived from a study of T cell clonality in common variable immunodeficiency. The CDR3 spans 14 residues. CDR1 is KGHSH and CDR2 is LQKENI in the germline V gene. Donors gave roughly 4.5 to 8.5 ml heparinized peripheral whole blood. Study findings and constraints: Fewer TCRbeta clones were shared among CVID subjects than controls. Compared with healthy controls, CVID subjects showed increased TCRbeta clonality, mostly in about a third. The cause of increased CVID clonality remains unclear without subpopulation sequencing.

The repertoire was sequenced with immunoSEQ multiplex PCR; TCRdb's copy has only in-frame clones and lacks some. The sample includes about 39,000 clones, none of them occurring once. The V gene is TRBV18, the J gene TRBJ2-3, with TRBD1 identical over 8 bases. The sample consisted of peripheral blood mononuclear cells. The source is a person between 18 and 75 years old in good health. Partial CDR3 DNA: TGTGCCAGCTCACCGCAGGGGGCTAGTGAGACG. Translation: CASSPQGASET. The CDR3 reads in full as CASSPQGASETQYF.